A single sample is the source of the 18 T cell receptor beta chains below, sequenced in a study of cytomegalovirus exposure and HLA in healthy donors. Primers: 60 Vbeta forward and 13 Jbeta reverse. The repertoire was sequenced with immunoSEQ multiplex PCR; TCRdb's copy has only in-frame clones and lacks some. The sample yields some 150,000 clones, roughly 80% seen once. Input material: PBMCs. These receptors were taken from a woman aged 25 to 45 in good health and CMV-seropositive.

CDR3 DNA: TGTGCCAGCAGCGTCGCTATCGGGGGGGCGGGTACGCAGTATTTT. Translating gives CASSVAIGGAGTQYF. The rearrangement links TRBV9 to TRBJ2-3, with 8 bases fitting TRBD2. Per germline, CDR1 SGDLS and CDR2 YYNGEE. The CDR3 totals 15 residues. With 2 bases clipped from V and 8 bases from J, the junction kept 10 bases outside the gene matches.

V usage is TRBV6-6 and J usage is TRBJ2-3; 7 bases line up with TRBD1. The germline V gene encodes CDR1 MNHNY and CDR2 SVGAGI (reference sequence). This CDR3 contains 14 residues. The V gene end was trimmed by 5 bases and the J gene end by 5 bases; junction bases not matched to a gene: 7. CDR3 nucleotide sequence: TGTGCCAGCAGTGCCCGGGCAGGGGGAGATACGCAGTATTTT. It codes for CASSARAGGDTQYF.

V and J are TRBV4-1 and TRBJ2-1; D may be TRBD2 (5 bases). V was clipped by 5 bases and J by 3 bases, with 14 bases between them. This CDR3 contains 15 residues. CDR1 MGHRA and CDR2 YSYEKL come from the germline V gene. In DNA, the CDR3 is TGCGCCAGCAGCTTCCGGGAAGGGCTCTACAATGAGCAGTTCTTC. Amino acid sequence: CASSFREGLYNEQFF.

The DNA of the CDR3 is TGTGCCTGGAGTGTCCAGGGAAACACCATATATTTT. This gives the protein CAWSVQGNTIYF. The chain is built from TRBV30 and TRBJ1-3; no firm D call. Germline V CDR1 and CDR2: GTSNPN, SVGIG (reference sequence). The CDR3 is made up of 12 amino acids. V was shortened by 0 bases and J by 4 bases, with 4 bases between the two germline ends.

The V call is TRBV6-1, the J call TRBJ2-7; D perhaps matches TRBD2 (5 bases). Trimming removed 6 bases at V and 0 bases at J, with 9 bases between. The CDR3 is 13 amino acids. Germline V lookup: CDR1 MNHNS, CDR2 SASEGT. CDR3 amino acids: CASSRTPSYEQYF. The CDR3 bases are TGTGCCAGCAGCCGGACTCCCTCCTACGAGCAGTACTTC.

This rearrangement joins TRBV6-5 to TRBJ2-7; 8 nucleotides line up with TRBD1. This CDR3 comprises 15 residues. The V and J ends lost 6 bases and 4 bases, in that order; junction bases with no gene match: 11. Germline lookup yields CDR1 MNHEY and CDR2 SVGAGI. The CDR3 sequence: CASRPGQGKEYEQYF. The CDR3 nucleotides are TGTGCCAGCAGGCCAGGACAGGGTAAGGAGTACGAGCAGTACTTC.

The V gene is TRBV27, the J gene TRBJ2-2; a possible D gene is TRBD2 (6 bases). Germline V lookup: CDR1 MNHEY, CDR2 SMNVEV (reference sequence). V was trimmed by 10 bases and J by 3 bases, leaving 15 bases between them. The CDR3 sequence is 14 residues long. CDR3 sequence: CATRSGTYTGELFF. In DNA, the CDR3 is TGTGCCACCCGCTCAGGGACTTACACCGGGGAGCTGTTTTTT.

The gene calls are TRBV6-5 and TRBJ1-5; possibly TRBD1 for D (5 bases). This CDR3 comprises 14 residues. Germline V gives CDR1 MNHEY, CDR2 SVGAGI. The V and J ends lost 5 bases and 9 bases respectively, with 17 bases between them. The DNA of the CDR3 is TGTGCCAGCAGTGTCAAAGGACACATTCGGCCCCAGCATTTT. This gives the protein CASSVKGHIRPQHF.

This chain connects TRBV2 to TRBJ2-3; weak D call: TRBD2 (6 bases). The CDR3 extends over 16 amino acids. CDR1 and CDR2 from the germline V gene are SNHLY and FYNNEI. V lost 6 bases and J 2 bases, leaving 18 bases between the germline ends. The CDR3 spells CASRRALGGATDTQYF. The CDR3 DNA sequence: TGTGCCAGCAGGCGGGCACTAGGCGGGGCCACAGATACGCAGTATTTT.

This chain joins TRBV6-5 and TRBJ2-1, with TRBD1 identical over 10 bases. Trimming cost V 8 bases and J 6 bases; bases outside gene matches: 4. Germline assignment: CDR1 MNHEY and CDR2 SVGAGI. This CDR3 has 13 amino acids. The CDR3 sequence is CASSDRGLNEQFF. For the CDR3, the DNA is TGTGCCAGCTCAGACAGGGGGCTCAATGAGCAGTTCTTC.

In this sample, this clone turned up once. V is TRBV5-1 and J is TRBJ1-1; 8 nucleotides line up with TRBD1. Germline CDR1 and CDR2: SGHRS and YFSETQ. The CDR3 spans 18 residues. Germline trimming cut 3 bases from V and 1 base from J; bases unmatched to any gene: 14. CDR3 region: CASSWGQGAGLWNTEAFF. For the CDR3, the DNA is TGCGCCAGCAGCTGGGGGCAGGGGGCAGGTCTTTGGAACACTGAAGCTTTCTTT.

The CDR3 bases are TGTGCCAGCAGCGGGGAGAGTAATCAGCCCCAGCATTTT. It is translated as CASSGESNQPQHF. This chain uses TRBV2 with TRBJ1-5, with D unresolved. Germline V CDR1 and CDR2: SNHLY, FYNNEI. This CDR3 spans 13 amino acids. Trimming removed 6 bases from V and 4 bases from J, with 10 bases in between. The full variable domain, with the rest looked up from reference TRBV2 and TRBJ1-5, is EPEVTQTPSHQVTQMGQEVILRCVPISNHLYFYWYRQILGQKVEFLVSFYNNEISEKSEIFDDQFSVERPDGSNFTLKIRSTKLEDSAMYFCASSGESNQPQHFGDGTRLSIL.

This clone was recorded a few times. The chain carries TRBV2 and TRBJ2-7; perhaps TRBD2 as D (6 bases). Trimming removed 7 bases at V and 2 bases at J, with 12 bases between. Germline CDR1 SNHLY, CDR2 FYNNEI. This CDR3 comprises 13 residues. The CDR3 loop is CASKEGSTYEQYF. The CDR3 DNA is TGTGCCAGCAAGGAGGGGTCTACCTACGAGCAGTACTTC.

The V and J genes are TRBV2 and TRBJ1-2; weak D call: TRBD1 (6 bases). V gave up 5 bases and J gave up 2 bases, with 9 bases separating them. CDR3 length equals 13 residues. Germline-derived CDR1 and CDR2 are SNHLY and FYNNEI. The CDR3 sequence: CASSTGTNYGYTF. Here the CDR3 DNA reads TGTGCCAGCAGTACAGGGACGAACTATGGCTACACCTTC.

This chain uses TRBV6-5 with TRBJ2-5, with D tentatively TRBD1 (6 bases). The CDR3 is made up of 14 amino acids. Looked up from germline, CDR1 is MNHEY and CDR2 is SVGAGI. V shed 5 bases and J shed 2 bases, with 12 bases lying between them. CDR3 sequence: CASSLTGQQETQYF. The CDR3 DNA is TGTGCCAGCAGTCTTACTGGACAGCAAGAGACCCAGTACTTC.

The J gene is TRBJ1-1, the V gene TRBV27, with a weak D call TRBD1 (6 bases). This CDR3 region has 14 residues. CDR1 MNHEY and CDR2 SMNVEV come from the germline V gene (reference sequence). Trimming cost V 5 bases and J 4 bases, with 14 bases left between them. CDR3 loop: CASSGKTGFTEAFF. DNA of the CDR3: TGTGCCAGCAGTGGGAAAACAGGGTTCACTGAAGCTTTCTTT.

The CDR3 reads CASSRTGYEQYF. CDR3 coding DNA: TGTGCCAGCAGCAGGACAGGGTACGAGCAGTACTTC. The rearrangement uses TRBV27 and TRBJ2-7; 8 bases map to TRBD1. This CDR3 has 12 residues. Per germline, CDR1 MNHEY and CDR2 SMNVEV (reference sequence). The V gene end was trimmed by 6 bases and the J gene end by 4 bases; junction bases not matched to a gene: 2.

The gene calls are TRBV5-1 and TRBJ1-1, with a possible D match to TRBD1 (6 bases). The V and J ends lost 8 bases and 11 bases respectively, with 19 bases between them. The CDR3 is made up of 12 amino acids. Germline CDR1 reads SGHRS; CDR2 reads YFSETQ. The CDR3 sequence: CASQQFPGDAFF. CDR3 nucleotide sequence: TGCGCCAGTCAGCAATTTCCAGGGGATGCTTTCTTT.